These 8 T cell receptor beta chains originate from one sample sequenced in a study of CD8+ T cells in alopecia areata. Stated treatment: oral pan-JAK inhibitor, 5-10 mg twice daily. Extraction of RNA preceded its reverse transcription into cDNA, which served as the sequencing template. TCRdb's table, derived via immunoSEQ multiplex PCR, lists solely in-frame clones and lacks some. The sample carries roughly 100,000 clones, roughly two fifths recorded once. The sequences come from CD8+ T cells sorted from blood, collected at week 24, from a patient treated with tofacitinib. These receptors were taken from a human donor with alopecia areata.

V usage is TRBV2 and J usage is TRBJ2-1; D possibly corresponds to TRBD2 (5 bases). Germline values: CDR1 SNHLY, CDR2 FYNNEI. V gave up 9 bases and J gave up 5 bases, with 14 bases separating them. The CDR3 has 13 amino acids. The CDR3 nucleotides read TGTGCCAGAAGCTCGGGATTCGACAATGAGCAGTTCTTC. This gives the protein CARSSGFDNEQFF.

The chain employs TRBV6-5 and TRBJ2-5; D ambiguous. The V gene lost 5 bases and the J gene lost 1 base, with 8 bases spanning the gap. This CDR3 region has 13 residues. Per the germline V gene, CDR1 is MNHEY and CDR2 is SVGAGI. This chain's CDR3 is CASSRNIQETQYF. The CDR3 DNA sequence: TGTGCCAGCAGTCGAAACATCCAAGAGACCCAGTACTTC.

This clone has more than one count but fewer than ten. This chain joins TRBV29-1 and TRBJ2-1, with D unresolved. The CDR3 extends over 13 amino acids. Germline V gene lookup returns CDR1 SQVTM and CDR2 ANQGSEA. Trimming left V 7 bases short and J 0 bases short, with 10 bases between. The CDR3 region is CSARWSSYNEQFF. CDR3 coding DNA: TGCAGCGCACGGTGGAGCTCCTACAATGAGCAGTTCTTC.

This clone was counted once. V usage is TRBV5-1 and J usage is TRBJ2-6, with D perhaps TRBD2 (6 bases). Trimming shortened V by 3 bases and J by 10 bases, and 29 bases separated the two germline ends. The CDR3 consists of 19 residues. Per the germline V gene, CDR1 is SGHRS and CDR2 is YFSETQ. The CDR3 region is CASSSDPIRPSERVNVLTF. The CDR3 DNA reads TGCGCCAGCAGCTCGGACCCTATAAGGCCCTCTGAGCGGGTGAACGTCCTGACTTTC.

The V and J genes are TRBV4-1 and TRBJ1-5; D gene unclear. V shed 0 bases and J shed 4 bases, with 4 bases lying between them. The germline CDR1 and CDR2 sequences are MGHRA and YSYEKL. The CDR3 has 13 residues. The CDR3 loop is CASSQDWNQPQHF. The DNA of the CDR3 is TGCGCCAGCAGCCAAGATTGGAATCAGCCCCAGCATTTT.

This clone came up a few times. The CDR3 sequence is CASSLVWTATTGELFF. The CDR3 coding sequence is TGTGCCAGCAGTTTAGTCTGGACAGCCACCACCGGGGAGCTGTTTTTT. The chain couples TRBV28 to TRBJ2-2; D is possibly TRBD1 (6 bases). The CDR3 is 16 amino acids. The germline CDR1 and CDR2 sequences are MDHEN and SYDVKM. Trimming removed 2 bases from V and 4 bases from J, with 14 bases in between.

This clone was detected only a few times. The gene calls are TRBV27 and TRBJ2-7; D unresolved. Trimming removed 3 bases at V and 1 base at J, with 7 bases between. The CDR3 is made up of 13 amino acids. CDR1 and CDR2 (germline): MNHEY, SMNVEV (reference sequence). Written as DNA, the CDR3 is TGTGCCAGCAGTTTGCACAGTTCCTACGAGCAGTACTTC. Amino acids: CASSLHSSYEQYF.

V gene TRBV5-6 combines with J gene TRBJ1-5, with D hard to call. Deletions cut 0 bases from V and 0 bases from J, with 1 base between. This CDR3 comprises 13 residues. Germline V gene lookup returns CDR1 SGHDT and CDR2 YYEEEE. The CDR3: CASSLASNQPQHF. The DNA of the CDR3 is TGTGCCAGCAGCTTGGCTAGCAATCAGCCCCAGCATTTT.